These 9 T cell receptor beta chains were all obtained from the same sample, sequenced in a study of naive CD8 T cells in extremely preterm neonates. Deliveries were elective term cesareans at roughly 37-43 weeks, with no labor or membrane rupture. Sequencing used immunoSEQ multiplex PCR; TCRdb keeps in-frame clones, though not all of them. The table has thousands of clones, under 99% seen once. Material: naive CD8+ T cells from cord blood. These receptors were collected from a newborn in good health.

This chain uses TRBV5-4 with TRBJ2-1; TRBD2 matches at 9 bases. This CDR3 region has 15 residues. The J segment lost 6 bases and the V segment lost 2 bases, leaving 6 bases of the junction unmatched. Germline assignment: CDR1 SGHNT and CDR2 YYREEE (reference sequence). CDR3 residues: CASSFSAGGLNEQFF. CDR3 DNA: TGTGCCAGCAGCTTCTCCGCGGGGGGGCTCAATGAGCAGTTCTTC.

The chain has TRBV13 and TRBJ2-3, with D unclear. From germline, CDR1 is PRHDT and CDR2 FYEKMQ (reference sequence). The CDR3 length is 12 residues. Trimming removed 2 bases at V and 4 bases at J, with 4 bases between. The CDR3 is CASSLSADTQYF. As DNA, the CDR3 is TGTGCCAGCAGCTTATCAGCAGATACGCAGTATTTT.

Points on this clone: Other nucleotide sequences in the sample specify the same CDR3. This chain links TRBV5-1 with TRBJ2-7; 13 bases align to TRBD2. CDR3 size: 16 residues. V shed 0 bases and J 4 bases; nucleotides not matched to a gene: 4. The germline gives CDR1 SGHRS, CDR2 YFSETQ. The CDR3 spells CASSLEGLAGVYEQYF. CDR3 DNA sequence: TGCGCCAGCAGCTTGGAAGGACTAGCGGGGGTTTACGAGCAGTACTTC.

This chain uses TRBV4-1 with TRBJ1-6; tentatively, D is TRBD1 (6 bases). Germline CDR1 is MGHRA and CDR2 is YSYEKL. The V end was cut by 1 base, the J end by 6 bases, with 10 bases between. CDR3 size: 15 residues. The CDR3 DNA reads TGCGCCAGCAGCCAAGCTGTCAGGGGTAATTCACCCCTCCACTTT. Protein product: CASSQAVRGNSPLHF.

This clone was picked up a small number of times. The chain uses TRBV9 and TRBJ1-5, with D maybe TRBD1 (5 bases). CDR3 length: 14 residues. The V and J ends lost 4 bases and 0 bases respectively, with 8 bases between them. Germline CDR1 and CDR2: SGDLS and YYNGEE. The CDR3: CASSRDSSNQPQHF. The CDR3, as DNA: TGTGCCAGCAGCCGAGACAGTAGCAATCAGCCCCAGCATTTT.

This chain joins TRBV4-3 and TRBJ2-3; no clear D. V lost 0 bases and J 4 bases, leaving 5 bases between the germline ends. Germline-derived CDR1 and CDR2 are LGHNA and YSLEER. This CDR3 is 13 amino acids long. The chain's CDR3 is CASSQDPADTQYF. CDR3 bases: TGCGCCAGCAGCCAAGATCCAGCAGATACGCAGTATTTT.

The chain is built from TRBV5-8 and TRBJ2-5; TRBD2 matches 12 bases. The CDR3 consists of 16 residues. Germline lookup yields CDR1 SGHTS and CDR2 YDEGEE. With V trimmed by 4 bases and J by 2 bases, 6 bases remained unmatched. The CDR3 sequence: CASSPRLAGDQETQYF. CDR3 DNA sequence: TGTGCCAGCAGCCCGCGACTAGCGGGGGATCAAGAGACCCAGTACTTC.

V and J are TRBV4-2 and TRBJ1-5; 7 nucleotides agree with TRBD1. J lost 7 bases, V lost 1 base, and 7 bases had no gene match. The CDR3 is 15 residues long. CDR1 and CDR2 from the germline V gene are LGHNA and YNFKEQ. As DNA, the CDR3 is TGTGCCAGCAGCCAAGTATCAGGGGGGAGCCAGCCCCAGCATTTT. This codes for CASSQVSGGSQPQHF.

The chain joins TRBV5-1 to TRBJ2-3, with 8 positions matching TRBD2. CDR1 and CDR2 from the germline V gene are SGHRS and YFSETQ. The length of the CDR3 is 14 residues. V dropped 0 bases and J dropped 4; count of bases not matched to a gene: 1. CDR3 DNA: TGCGCCAGCAGCTTGGCGGGAGGGCCAGATACGCAGTATTTT. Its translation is CASSLAGGPDTQYF. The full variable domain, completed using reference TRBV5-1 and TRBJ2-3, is KAGVTQTPRYLIKTRGQQVTLSCSPISGHRSVSWYQQTPGQGLQFLFEYFSETQRNKGNFPGRFSGRQFSNSRSEMNVSTLELGDSALYLCASSLAGGPDTQYFGPGTRLTVL.